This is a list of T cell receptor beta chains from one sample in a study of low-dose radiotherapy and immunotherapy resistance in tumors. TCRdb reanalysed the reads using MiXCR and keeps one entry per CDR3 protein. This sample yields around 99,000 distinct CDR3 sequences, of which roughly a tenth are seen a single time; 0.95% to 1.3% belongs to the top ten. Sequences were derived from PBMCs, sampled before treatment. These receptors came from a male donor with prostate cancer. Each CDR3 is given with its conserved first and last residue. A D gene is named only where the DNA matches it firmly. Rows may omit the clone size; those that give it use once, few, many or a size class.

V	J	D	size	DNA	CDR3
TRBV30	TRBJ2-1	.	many	TGTGCCTGGAGTTCCCCACCCAATGAGCAGTTCTTC	CAWSSPPNEQFF
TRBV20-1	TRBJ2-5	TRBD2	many	TGCAGTGCTAGTCCGGGACTAGCGGGGGAGCAAGAGACCCAGTACTTC	CSASPGLAGEQETQYF
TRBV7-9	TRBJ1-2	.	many	TGTGCCAGCAGCTTACGGACAGCAGCTAACTATGGCTACACCTTC	CASSLRTAANYGYTF
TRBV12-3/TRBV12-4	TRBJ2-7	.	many	TGTGCCAGCAGCCGAACGGTAAAGGGAAGCGAGCAGTACTTC	CASSRTVKGSEQYF
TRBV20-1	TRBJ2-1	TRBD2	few	TGCATGGGTGGGGGGTACGTTAGCGGGAGGAAGGATGAGCAGTTCTTC	CMGGGYVSGRKDEQFF
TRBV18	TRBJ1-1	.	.	TGTGCCAGCTCACCAAGATCCTCAGGAAAACGAACTGAAGCTTTCTTT	CASSPRSSGKRTEAFF
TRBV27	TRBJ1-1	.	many	TGTGCCAGCAGTTTAAGACAGTGGAACACTGAAGCTTTCTTT	CASSLRQWNTEAFF
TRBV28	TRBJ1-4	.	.	TGTGCCAGCACCCCCCAGGGTTATGAAAAACTGTTTTTT	CASTPQGYEKLFF
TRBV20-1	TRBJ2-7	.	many	TGCAGTGCTAGGGGGGGTAGTTCCTACGAGCAGTACTTC	CSARGGSSYEQYF
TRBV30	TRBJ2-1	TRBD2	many	TGTGCCTGGAGTGTAGCGGGAGGGCCCAAGGGTGAGCAGTTCTTC	CAWSVAGGPKGEQFF
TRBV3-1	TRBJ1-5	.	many	TGTGCCAGCCGCTTGGAGACCGGTCAGCCCCAGCATTTT	CASRLETGQPQHF
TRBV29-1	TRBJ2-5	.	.	TGCAGCGTAATCCAGGCGCAAGAGACCCAGTACTTC	CSVIQAQETQYF
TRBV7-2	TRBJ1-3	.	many	TGTGCCAGCAGCTTAGGTCGGGTTCTAAGGACGGGGGATGGAAACACCATATATTTT	CASSLGRVLRTGDGNTIYF
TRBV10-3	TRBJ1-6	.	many	TGTGCCGCGGCGGGGCTCGGGGATTCACCCCTCCACTTT	CAAAGLGDSPLHF
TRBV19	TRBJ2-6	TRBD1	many	TGTGCCAGTAGTATCGGACAGGCCTCTGGGGCCAACGTCCTGACTTTC	CASSIGQASGANVLTF
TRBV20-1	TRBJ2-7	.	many	TGCAGTGCCGACCGGGACATCACCTACGAGCAGTACTTC	CSADRDITYEQYF
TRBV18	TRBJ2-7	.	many	TGTGCCAGCTCACCACCTACCTCCTACGAGCAGTACTTC	CASSPPTSYEQYF
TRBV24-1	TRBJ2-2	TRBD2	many	TGTGCCACCAGTGATCCGGCGGGGACTAGCGGGAGCGGGCACACCGGGGAGCTGTTTTTT	CATSDPAGTSGSGHTGELFF
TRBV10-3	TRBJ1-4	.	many	TGTGCCATCAGTGCGGGCAATAATGAAAAACTGTTTTTT	CAISAGNNEKLFF
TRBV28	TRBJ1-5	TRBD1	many	TGTGCCAGCAACCCGGGACAGTCTGCTCAGGCCCAGCATTTT	CASNPGQSAQAQHF
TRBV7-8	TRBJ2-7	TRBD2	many	TGTGCCAGCAGCCCCCGGGCTAGCGGGAGGGCGGACGAGCAGTACTTC	CASSPRASGRADEQYF
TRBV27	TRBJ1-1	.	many	TGTGCCAGTGGGCGCCAGTTGAACACTGAAGCTTTCTTT	CASGRQLNTEAFF
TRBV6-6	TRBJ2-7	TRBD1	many	TGTGCCAGCAGTTCCGCCGGGACAGGGGCCTCCTACGAGCAGTACTTC	CASSSAGTGASYEQYF
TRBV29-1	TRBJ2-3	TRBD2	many	TGCAGCGTACGCCTAGCGGGAGTGGGAGATACGCAGTATTTT	CSVRLAGVGDTQYF
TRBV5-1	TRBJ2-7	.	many	TGCGCCAGCAGCTTGGGGGTGGGAACCCACGAGCAGTACTTC	CASSLGVGTHEQYF